The clone carrying this T cell receptor (beta chain) was seen a handful of times. This sample stems from a study of T-cell reconstitution after alpha-beta-depleted transplantation in children. Preparation of the TCRbeta library involved a method that used unique molecular identifiers. Each CDR3 protein is one row after TCRdb ran MiXCR on the PCR reads. The data contain some 530,000 distinct CDR3 sequences, roughly an eighth of them singletons. The germline V and J ends were trimmed by 3 bases and 5 bases, with 10 bases remaining between them. The CDR3 covers 13 residues. From germline, CDR1 is SGHRS and CDR2 YFSETQ.

The receptor's source is a human donor who donated a stem cell graft to a child with combined immunodeficiency. This chain links TRBV5-1 with TRBJ2-3, with D tentatively TRBD1 (6 bases). Sequencing was performed on PBMCs from the stem cell graft donor, taken from the stem cell graft. CDR3 region: CASSSHREDTQYF. The CDR3 DNA reads as TGCGCCAGCAGCTCCCACAGGGAAGATACGCAGTATTTT.